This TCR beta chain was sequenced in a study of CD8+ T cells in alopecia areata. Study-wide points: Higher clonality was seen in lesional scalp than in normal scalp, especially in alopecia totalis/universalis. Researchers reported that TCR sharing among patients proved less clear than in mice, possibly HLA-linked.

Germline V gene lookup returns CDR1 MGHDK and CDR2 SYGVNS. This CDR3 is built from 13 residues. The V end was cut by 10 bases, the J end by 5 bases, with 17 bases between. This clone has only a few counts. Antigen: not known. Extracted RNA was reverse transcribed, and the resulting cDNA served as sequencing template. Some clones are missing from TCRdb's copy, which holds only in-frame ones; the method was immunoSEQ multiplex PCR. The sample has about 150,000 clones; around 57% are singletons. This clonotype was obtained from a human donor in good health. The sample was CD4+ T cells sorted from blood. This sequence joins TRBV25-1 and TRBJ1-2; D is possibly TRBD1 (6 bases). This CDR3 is CATDRGAPYGYTF. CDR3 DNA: TGTGCCACTGATCGGGGGGCGCCGTATGGCTACACCTTC.